The 26 T cell receptor beta chains listed next were all sequenced from one sample in a study of Tregs in tolerant kidney transplant recipients. Assay used: immunoSEQ multiplex PCR; TCRdb lists only in-frame clones, some missing. The table lists about 46,000 clones, about 90% of them singletons. The sample was Tregs from blood. These receptor sequences come from a human donor in good health.

The rearrangement joins TRBV6-5 to TRBJ2-3; D uncertain. Per the germline V gene, CDR1 is MNHEY and CDR2 is SVGAGI. V lost 4 bases, J lost 10 bases, and 12 bases lay in between. The CDR3 spans 12 residues. CDR3 nucleotide sequence: TGTGCCAGCAGTTCCGCCTTGAAGGCGCAGTATTTT. It yields the protein CASSSALKAQYF.

J is TRBJ2-1 and V is TRBV27; D unresolved. CDR1 and CDR2 from the germline V gene are MNHEY and SMNVEV (reference sequence). The ends were cut back, 5 bases at V and 0 bases at J, with 8 bases in the middle. This CDR3 contains 14 residues. The CDR3, as DNA: TGTGCCAGCAGTAGGATTAGCTCCTACAATGAGCAGTTCTTC. It encodes CASSRISSYNEQFF.

This clone turned up a few times. The rearrangement joins TRBV5-8 to TRBJ1-3, with D maybe TRBD1 (5 bases). This CDR3 comprises 14 residues. Germline V gene data show CDR1 as SGHTS and CDR2 as YDEGEE. Trimming shortened V by 1 base and J by 4 bases, and 9 bases separated the two germline ends. This CDR3 is CASSLRQPGNTIYF. Written as DNA, the CDR3 is TGTGCCAGCAGCTTGCGACAGCCCGGAAACACCATATATTTT.

This clone was seen more than once but under ten times. This chain connects TRBV14 to TRBJ2-3; possible D gene TRBD2, 5 bases. The V gene lost 2 bases and the J gene lost 0 bases, with 12 bases spanning the gap. The V gene's germline CDR1 is SGHDN and CDR2 FVKESK. The CDR3 covers 16 residues. The CDR3 spells CASSQRLHLSTDTQYF. The CDR3 DNA is TGTGCCAGCAGCCAAAGACTACACCTTAGCACAGATACGCAGTATTTT.

The chain links TRBV5-1 to TRBJ2-7; D unresolved. This CDR3 has 11 amino acids. Germline assignment: CDR1 SGHRS and CDR2 YFSETQ. V was pared by 5 bases and J by 3 bases, with 6 bases between. CDR3 DNA sequence: TGCGCCAGCAGGCAGAACTACGAGCAGTACTTC. As protein: CASRQNYEQYF. Full variable domain (remainder filled in from reference TRBV5-1 and TRBJ2-7): KAGVTQTPRYLIKTRGQQVTLSCSPISGHRSVSWYQQTPGQGLQFLFEYFSETQRNKGNFPGRFSGRQFSNSRSEMNVSTLELGDSALYLCASRQNYEQYFGPGTRLTVT.

This rearrangement joins TRBV19 to TRBJ2-3, with 10 bases that match TRBD2. CDR3 length: 15 amino acids. Unmatched junction bases numbered 0, after V lost 3 bases and J lost 0 bases. Germline V gene data show CDR1 as LNHDA and CDR2 as SQIVND (reference sequence). The CDR3 sequence: CASSISGRSTDTQYF. The CDR3 DNA reads as TGTGCCAGTAGTATTAGCGGGAGGAGCACAGATACGCAGTATTTT.

In this sample, this clone turned up once. The chain has TRBV6-1 and TRBJ1-1; a possible D gene is TRBD1 (5 bases). V lost 4 bases, J lost 3 bases, and 12 bases lay in between. The CDR3 contains 14 residues. Germline loops: CDR1 MNHNS, CDR2 SASEGT. The DNA for the CDR3 is TGTGCCAGCAGTGGACAGATTTTTTACACTGAAGCTTTCTTT. Translated: CASSGQIFYTEAFF.

The chain employs TRBV11-2 and TRBJ1-2; the D gene is possibly TRBD1 (6 bases). The CDR3 has 17 amino acids. Germline V gene sequence: CDR1 SGHAT, CDR2 FQNNGV. Trimming stripped 1 base from V and 4 bases from J, with 19 bases between. This CDR3 is CASSLVTGPSSPYGYTF. The CDR3 bases are TGTGCCAGCAGCTTAGTGACAGGTCCTAGTAGTCCCTATGGCTACACCTTC. Combining the CDR3 with reference TRBV11-2 and TRBJ1-2 gives the whole variable domain EAGVAQSPRYKIIEKRQSVAFWCNPISGHATLYWYQQILGQGPKLLIQFQNNGVVDDSQLPKDRFSAERLKGVDSTLKIQPAKLEDSAVYLCASSLVTGPSSPYGYTFGSGTRLTVV.

The rearrangement uses TRBV6-6 and TRBJ2-7; TRBD1 is a possible D gene (5 bases). The CDR3 loop spans 14 amino acids. The germline V and J ends were trimmed by 5 bases and 3 bases, with 14 bases remaining between them. Germline V CDR1 and CDR2: MNHNY, SVGAGI (reference sequence). This CDR3 reads CASSGQGSLYEQYF. The CDR3, as DNA: TGTGCCAGCAGTGGTCAGGGATCCCTCTACGAGCAGTACTTC.

The chain recombines TRBV7-9 with TRBJ1-1; 9 bases match TRBD1. Trimming at V came to 5 bases and at J to 11 bases, leaving 9 bases not matched to a gene. This CDR3 is built from 13 residues. The V gene's germline CDR1 is SEHNR and CDR2 FQNEAQ (reference sequence). CDR3 protein: CASSRGQGLSAFF. In DNA, the CDR3 is TGTGCCAGCAGCCGAGGACAGGGGTTGTCGGCTTTCTTT.

The genes are TRBV7-2 and TRBJ2-4; TRBD2 might be the D (6 bases). The CDR3 has 14 residues. Deletions cut 5 bases from V and 6 bases from J, with 14 bases between. Per germline, CDR1 SGHTA and CDR2 FQGNSA. The CDR3 nucleotides read TGTGCCAGCAGCCTGCCGGGACTTCGAAACATTCAGTACTTC. This gives the protein CASSLPGLRNIQYF.

This clone has a single count. The gene calls are TRBV6-1 and TRBJ2-3, with D possibly being TRBD1 (5 bases). Trimming took 8 bases from V and 5 from J, leaving 14 bases between them. This CDR3 is built from 13 residues. Germline V gene lookup returns CDR1 MNHNS and CDR2 SASEGT. The CDR3 DNA reads as TGTGCCAGCCGAAAGGGGAATAGAGATACGCAGTATTTT. It is translated as CASRKGNRDTQYF.

The V call is TRBV7-9, the J call TRBJ2-2, with D perhaps assigned TRBD1 or TRBD2 (5 bases each). CDR3 size: 18 residues. The germline V gene has CDR1 SEHNR and CDR2 FQNEAQ (reference sequence). V was shortened by 2 bases and J by 6 bases, with 22 bases between the two germline ends. CDR3 protein: CASSLRVSLTGGPGELFF. The CDR3 DNA follows: TGTGCCAGCAGCTTAAGAGTCAGCTTAACTGGGGGTCCCGGGGAGCTGTTTTTT.

The chain employs TRBV20-1 and TRBJ2-1; no clear D. Trimming pared 4 bases from V and 5 bases from J, leaving 6 bases between. The germline gives CDR1 DFQATT, CDR2 SNEGSKA (reference sequence). This CDR3 is 11 amino acids long. The CDR3 coding sequence is TGCAGTGCTACCCTACACAATGAGCAGTTCTTC. It translates to CSATLHNEQFF.

This chain uses TRBV28 with TRBJ2-7, with 13 bases lining up with TRBD2. The germline gives CDR1 MDHEN, CDR2 SYDVKM. This CDR3 spans 15 amino acids. V shed 4 bases, J shed 1 base, and the junction held 1 base outside the gene matches. The CDR3 protein is CASSWGLAGSYEQYF. CDR3 nucleotides: TGTGCCAGCAGTTGGGGACTAGCGGGGTCCTACGAGCAGTACTTC.

The CDR3: CASSESYMGTYGYTF. The CDR3 region has the DNA TGTGCCAGCAGTGAATCGTATATGGGAACATATGGCTACACCTTC. The chain couples TRBV6-1 to TRBJ1-2; D remains ambiguous. The V end was cut by 2 bases, the J end by 5 bases, with 15 bases between. This CDR3 contains 15 residues. CDR1 is MNHNS and CDR2 is SASEGT in the germline V gene.

The genes are TRBV5-1 and TRBJ2-3; D is unclear. Germline V lookup: CDR1 SGHRS, CDR2 YFSETQ. The CDR3 is 14 residues long. V shed 1 base and J shed 1 base, with 7 bases lying between them. The CDR3 DNA reads as TGCGCCAGCAGCTTGAGGGCGGGCACAGATACGCAGTATTTT. Translation gives CASSLRAGTDTQYF. The full variable domain, in which reference TRBV5-1 and TRBJ2-3 provide the parts outside the CDR3, is KAGVTQTPRYLIKTRGQQVTLSCSPISGHRSVSWYQQTPGQGLQFLFEYFSETQRNKGNFPGRFSGRQFSNSRSEMNVSTLELGDSALYLCASSLRAGTDTQYFGPGTRLTVL.

Comments on this clone: An end of the junction does not agree with germline; a read error may underlie this. This same CDR3 is encoded by further DNA sequences in the sample. The V gene is TRBV6-4, the J gene TRBJ1-2, with 7 bases fitting TRBD1. The CDR3 covers 11 residues. CDR1 and CDR2 from the germline V gene are MRHNA and SNTAGT. CDR3 residues: CASRGASGYTF. The CDR3 DNA reads TGTGCAAGCAGGGGGGCGTCTGGCTACACCTTC.

The J gene is TRBJ2-7, the V gene TRBV7-9; D not certain. V shed 0 bases and J shed 3 bases, with 3 bases lying between them. The CDR3 sequence is 12 residues long. Germline V gene data show CDR1 as SEHNR and CDR2 as FQNEAQ (reference sequence). DNA of the CDR3: TGTGCCAGCAGCTTAGCATACTACGAGCAGTACTTC. Protein: CASSLAYYEQYF.

The V and J genes are TRBV7-2 and TRBJ1-2; possibly TRBD1 for D (6 bases). This CDR3 is built from 15 residues. The ends were cut back, 3 bases at V and 8 bases at J, with 19 bases in the middle. From germline, CDR1 is SGHTA and CDR2 FQGNSA. The CDR3 DNA reads as TGTGCCAGCAGCTTTAGGGGAAGGGGGGGCGCCGGCTACACCTTC. It is translated as CASSFRGRGGAGYTF.

The chain uses TRBV21-1 and TRBJ2-1; the table gives TRBD1 as D, unverified against the DNA. TRBV21-1 is listed as a pseudogene. This CDR3 is built from 18 residues. CDR3 protein: CASSSLRTTDSSYNEQFF. The CDR3 DNA reads as TGTGCCAGCAGCTCCCTCCGAACGACGGACAGCTCCTACAATGAGCAGTTCTTC.

This chain connects TRBV2 to TRBJ1-2, with 9 bases aligning to TRBD1. The CDR3 contains 14 residues. Germline assignment: CDR1 SNHLY and CDR2 FYNNEI. The trim removed 4 bases at V and 4 bases at J, leaving 4 bases unmatched. The CDR3 nucleotides read TGTGCCAGCAGTGCGGACAGGGGAACCTATGGCTACACCTTC. Translation: CASSADRGTYGYTF.

The chain carries TRBV18 and TRBJ2-5, with D perhaps matching TRBD2 (5 bases). The DNA end is more similar to TRBJ2-7, so the J call may be wrong. CDR1 and CDR2 (germline): KGHSH, LQKENI. CDR3 length equals 16 residues. In DNA form, the CDR3 reads TGTGCCAGCTCCCCCAGTGGAGGACCACTTAGCTCCGAGCAGTACTTC. It encodes CASSPSGGPLSSEQYF.

The chain links TRBV9 to TRBJ2-7; TRBD2 might be the D (6 bases). The ends were cut back, 4 bases at V and 6 bases at J, with 20 bases in the middle. The CDR3 runs 15 residues. Looked up from germline, CDR1 is SGDLS and CDR2 is YYNGEE. The CDR3 DNA follows: TGTGCCAGCAGCCCCGCCAGGCAGGACGGGAGCGAGCAGTACTTC. It codes for CASSPARQDGSEQYF.

The chain links TRBV5-1 to TRBJ2-1; TRBD2 agrees at 7 bases. CDR1 and CDR2 from the germline V gene are SGHRS and YFSETQ. V gave up 2 bases and J gave up 0 bases; unmatched junction bases: 8. The CDR3 loop spans 17 amino acids. Here the CDR3 DNA reads TGCGCCAGCAGCTTTTGGGCTAGCGGTTTCTCCTACAATGAGCAGTTCTTC. Translated, it gives CASSFWASGFSYNEQFF.

The chain uses TRBV5-4 and TRBJ2-7, with D perhaps TRBD2 (5 bases). V lost 4 bases to trimming and J lost 3 bases, with 20 bases between them. The germline gives CDR1 SGHNT, CDR2 YYREEE (reference sequence). The CDR3 loop spans 16 amino acids. CDR3 nucleotides: TGTGCCAGCAGCCTGGGGAGCGGACGGGTTGACTACGAGCAGTACTTC. It translates to CASSLGSGRVDYEQYF.